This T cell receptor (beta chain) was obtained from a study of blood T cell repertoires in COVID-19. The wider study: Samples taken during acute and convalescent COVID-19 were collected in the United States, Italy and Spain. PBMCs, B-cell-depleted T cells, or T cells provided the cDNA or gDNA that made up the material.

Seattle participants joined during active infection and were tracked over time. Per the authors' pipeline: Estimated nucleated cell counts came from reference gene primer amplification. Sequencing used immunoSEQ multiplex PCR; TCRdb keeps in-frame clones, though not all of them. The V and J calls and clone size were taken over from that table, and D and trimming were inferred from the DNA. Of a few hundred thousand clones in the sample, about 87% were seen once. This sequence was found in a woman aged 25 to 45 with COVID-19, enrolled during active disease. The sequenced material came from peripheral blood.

This CDR3 is CAWSATWTGNRELFF. The CDR3 region has the DNA TGTGCCTGGAGTGCTACCTGGACAGGGAACAGGGAGCTGTTTTTT. This chain uses TRBV30 with TRBJ2-2, with 8 bases identical to TRBD1. V gave up 1 base and J gave up 9 bases; unmatched junction bases: 10. The CDR3 runs 15 residues. From germline, CDR1 is GTSNPN and CDR2 SVGIG (reference sequence). Full variable domain (outside the CDR3, taken from reference TRBV30 and TRBJ2-2): SQTIHQWPATLVQPVGSPLSLECTVEGTSNPNLYWYRQAAGRGLQLLFYSVGIGQISSEVPQNLSASRPQDRQFILSSKKLLLSDSGFYLCAWSATWTGNRELFFGEGSRLTVL.